The 22 T cell receptor beta chains in this list originate from one sample, sequenced in a study of blood T cell repertoires in COVID-19. The repertoire was sequenced with immunoSEQ multiplex PCR; TCRdb's copy has only in-frame clones and lacks some. The sample records under 350,000 clones, around 90% being singletons. The specimen was peripheral blood. The receptors stem from a man aged 70 or older with acute or convalescent COVID-19.

The chain links TRBV5-1 to TRBJ1-6; D unclear. Germline V gives CDR1 SGHRS, CDR2 YFSETQ. V lost 0 bases to trimming and J lost 0 bases, with 16 bases between them. The CDR3 is 19 residues long. The CDR3 sequence is CASSLVSSAGSSYNSPLHF. The DNA for the CDR3 is TGCGCCAGCAGCTTGGTCTCTTCGGCGGGGAGCTCCTATAATTCACCCCTCCACTTT.

Turning to this clone: In the same sample, other DNA sequences code for this CDR3. The V and J genes are TRBV9 and TRBJ2-1, with TRBD2 matching over 7 bases. The CDR3 has 16 residues. Germline V gives CDR1 SGDLS, CDR2 YYNGEE. With 0 bases clipped from V and 0 bases from J, the junction kept 3 bases outside the gene matches. CDR3 residues: CASSVGGGGSYNEQFF. The DNA of the CDR3 is TGTGCCAGCAGCGTAGGGGGCGGGGGCTCCTACAATGAGCAGTTCTTC.

This chain joins TRBV7-2 and TRBJ1-3; perhaps TRBD1 as D (5 bases). The V gene lost 1 base and the J gene lost 0 bases, with 10 bases spanning the gap. The CDR3 has 16 residues. Germline lookup yields CDR1 SGHTA and CDR2 FQGNSA. The CDR3 DNA is TGTGCCAGCAGCTTAGGCGGCAGGGTCTCTGGAAACACCATATATTTT. Its translation is CASSLGGRVSGNTIYF.

The V call is TRBV28, the J call TRBJ2-7; TRBD2 is a possible D gene (5 bases). Looked up from germline, CDR1 is MDHEN and CDR2 is SYDVKM. Trimming shortened V by 1 base and J by 3 bases, and 13 bases separated the two germline ends. The CDR3 contains 15 residues. The DNA of the CDR3 is TGTGCCAGCAGTTTATTATCAGCGGCGCACTACGAGCAGTACTTC. Its translation is CASSLLSAAHYEQYF.

This clone was observed a few times. The V gene is TRBV19, the J gene TRBJ1-5; 9 bases match TRBD1. V lost 4 bases, J lost 6 bases, and 4 bases stayed unmatched. From germline, CDR1 is LNHDA and CDR2 SQIVND (reference sequence). This CDR3 spans 14 amino acids. The DNA of the CDR3 is TGTGCCAGTAGTACAACAGGGGGCGGTCAGCCCCAGCATTTT. It is translated as CASSTTGGGQPQHF.

This clone was seen only once. Within the sample, other DNA sequences also encode this same CDR3. The J gene is TRBJ1-4, the V gene TRBV9, with 7 bases fitting TRBD1. The CDR3 runs to 14 residues. From germline, CDR1 is SGDLS and CDR2 YYNGEE. V dropped 0 bases and J dropped 4; count of bases not matched to a gene: 0. The CDR3 here is CASSVDRGNEKLFF. CDR3 in DNA: TGTGCCAGCAGCGTAGACAGGGGTAATGAAAAACTGTTTTTT.

The rearrangement links TRBV7-9 to TRBJ1-1, with D hard to call. The CDR3 contains 13 residues. Trimming pared 3 bases from V and 5 bases from J, leaving 10 bases between. Germline CDR1 reads SEHNR; CDR2 reads FQNEAQ (reference sequence). The CDR3 nucleotides are TGTGCCAGCAGCTTGTACTCCCCGACTGAAGCTTTCTTT. This translates into CASSLYSPTEAFF.

The chain carries TRBV19 and TRBJ2-3, with D hard to call. Trimming took 6 bases from V and 4 from J, leaving 23 bases between them. The CDR3 sequence is 17 residues long. Germline V lookup: CDR1 LNHDA, CDR2 SQIVND (reference sequence). Written as DNA, the CDR3 is TGTGCCAGTAGACTCTCCCTAAGTCTCTTGGGCGCAGATACGCAGTATTTT. Its translation is CASRLSLSLLGADTQYF.

The chain recombines TRBV29-1 with TRBJ1-4; D remains ambiguous. The V and J ends lost 6 bases and 5 bases respectively, with 7 bases between them. This CDR3 has 11 residues. Germline CDR1 reads SQVTM; CDR2 reads ANQGSEA. In DNA, the CDR3 is TGCAGCGTAAACAAGAATGAAAAACTGTTTTTT. It specifies CSVNKNEKLFF.

This clone was counted between two and nine times. The rearrangement uses TRBV19 and TRBJ2-7, with TRBD2 identical over 16 bases. V lost 6 bases and J lost 2; bases outside the gene matches: 1. This CDR3 is 15 amino acids long. Germline CDR1 LNHDA, CDR2 SQIVND (reference sequence). Written as DNA, the CDR3 is TGTGCCAGTAGGGGGACTAGCGGGAGGGCCTACGAGCAGTACTTC. It yields the protein CASRGTSGRAYEQYF.

V and J are TRBV15 and TRBJ2-5; D unclear. The CDR3 length is 12 residues. Per germline, CDR1 LNHNV and CDR2 YYDKDF (reference sequence). V was cut by 0 bases and J by 5 bases, with 4 bases left in between. CDR3 DNA sequence: TGTGCCACCAGCAGAGATCGGGAGACCCAGTACTTC. Encoded protein: CATSRDRETQYF.

This rearrangement joins TRBV6-1 to TRBJ2-3, with TRBD2 matching 7 bases. The germline V gene has CDR1 MNHNS and CDR2 SASEGT. The CDR3 is 16 residues long. Trimming at V came to 0 bases and at J to 4 bases, leaving 7 bases not matched to a gene. CDR3 residues: CASSEAGVLAADTQYF. CDR3 nucleotides: TGTGCCAGCAGTGAAGCCGGCGTTCTAGCGGCAGATACGCAGTATTTT.

The genes are TRBV25-1 and TRBJ1-1, with D possibly TRBD1 on 6 matching bases. V was cut by 8 bases and J by 5 bases, with 24 bases left in between. Germline CDR1 is MGHDK and CDR2 is SYGVNS. There are 16 residues in the CDR3. This CDR3 is CASASIAQGPKTEAFF. CDR3 DNA sequence: TGTGCCAGCGCATCTATTGCGCAGGGGCCAAAAACTGAAGCTTTCTTT.

The gene calls are TRBV2 and TRBJ1-2, with D possibly being TRBD1 (5 bases). The CDR3 contains 15 residues. V was pared by 1 base and J by 2 bases, with 11 bases between. Germline values: CDR1 SNHLY, CDR2 FYNNEI. CDR3 in amino acids: CASSEDPTVNYGYTF. In DNA, the CDR3 is TGTGCCAGCAGTGAAGACCCGACAGTCAACTATGGCTACACCTTC.

The chain employs TRBV19 and TRBJ1-6; D is ambiguous. Trimming cost V 5 bases and J 13 bases, with 12 bases left between them. The CDR3 runs 12 residues. CDR1 and CDR2 (germline): LNHDA, SQIVND (reference sequence). Written as DNA, the CDR3 is TGTGCCAGTAGTTCGCCCCTCGGGCCCCTCCACTTT. It translates to CASSSPLGPLHF.

The chain has TRBV10-3 and TRBJ2-2; 9 bases are shared with TRBD1. The CDR3 is made up of 14 amino acids. After removal of 10 bases from V and 9 bases from J, the junction contained 12 bases not matched to a gene. Germline loops: CDR1 ENHRY, CDR2 SYGVKD. This chain's CDR3 is CATSGTGLGRELFF. In DNA form, the CDR3 reads TGTGCCACCTCCGGGACAGGGCTTGGGCGGGAGCTGTTTTTT.

V gene TRBV24-1 combines with J gene TRBJ2-1; D possibly corresponds to TRBD1 (6 bases). Germline-derived CDR1 and CDR2 are KGHDR and SFDVKD. Trimming pared 6 bases from V and 4 bases from J, leaving 12 bases between. The CDR3 loop spans 14 amino acids. The CDR3 spells CATSRGQTYNEQFF. Here the CDR3 DNA reads TGTGCCACCAGTCGCGGACAGACATACAATGAGCAGTTCTTC.

The chain joins TRBV28 to TRBJ1-2, with TRBD1 identical over 8 bases. This CDR3 region has 12 residues. The V gene end was trimmed by 2 bases and the J gene end by 9 bases; junction bases not matched to a gene: 2. The germline V gene encodes CDR1 MDHEN and CDR2 SYDVKM. The CDR3 is CASSLRQGRYTF. The CDR3 region has the DNA TGTGCCAGCAGTTTACGACAGGGGCGCTACACCTTC.

Note on this clone: Other DNA sequences within the sample encode an identical CDR3. J is TRBJ1-6 and V is TRBV11-2; TRBD1 aligns across 9 bases. Losses at the gene ends were 6 bases for V and 7 bases for J; bases not matched to a gene: 1. Germline V gene lookup returns CDR1 SGHAT and CDR2 FQNNGV. The CDR3 has 13 residues. The CDR3 nucleotides read TGTGCCAGCAGGGGACAGGGCAATTCACCCCTCCACTTT. It codes for CASRGQGNSPLHF. The full variable domain, its missing parts supplied by reference TRBV11-2 and TRBJ1-6, is EAGVAQSPRYKIIEKRQSVAFWCNPISGHATLYWYQQILGQGPKLLIQFQNNGVVDDSQLPKDRFSAERLKGVDSTLKIQPAKLEDSAVYLCASRGQGNSPLHFGNGTRLTVT.

This clone was counted a single time. The rearrangement links TRBV11-2 to TRBJ2-7, with D possibly TRBD1 on 6 matching bases. The germline V and J ends were trimmed by 1 base and 2 bases, with 12 bases remaining between them. There are 15 residues in the CDR3. Germline V gene sequence: CDR1 SGHAT, CDR2 FQNNGV. CDR3 in DNA: TGTGCCAGCAGCTTAGCCGCGACAGGACCCTACGAGCAGTACTTC. Translating it yields CASSLAATGPYEQYF.

The J gene is TRBJ2-3, the V gene TRBV9; no clear D. The CDR3 loop spans 15 amino acids. Germline CDR1 reads SGDLS; CDR2 reads YYNGEE. V was shortened by 2 bases and J by 0 bases, with 10 bases between the two germline ends. This CDR3 reads CASSVLDLSTDTQYF. CDR3 sequence (DNA): TGTGCCAGCAGCGTTCTAGACCTAAGCACAGATACGCAGTATTTT. Full variable domain (outside the CDR3, taken from reference TRBV9 and TRBJ2-3): DSGVTQTPKHLITATGQRVTLRCSPRSGDLSVYWYQQSLDQGLQFLIQYYNGEERAKGNILERFSAQQFPDLHSELNLSSLELGDSALYFCASSVLDLSTDTQYFGPGTRLTVL.

This chain joins TRBV6-5 and TRBJ1-1; D gene ambiguous. Germline V gene lookup returns CDR1 MNHEY and CDR2 SVGAGI. Trimming stripped 6 bases from V and 5 bases from J, with 13 bases between. The CDR3 is 13 amino acids. CDR3 DNA sequence: TGTGCCAGCAGCTCCCCGGTTGGTACTGAAGCTTTCTTT. Its protein is CASSSPVGTEAFF.